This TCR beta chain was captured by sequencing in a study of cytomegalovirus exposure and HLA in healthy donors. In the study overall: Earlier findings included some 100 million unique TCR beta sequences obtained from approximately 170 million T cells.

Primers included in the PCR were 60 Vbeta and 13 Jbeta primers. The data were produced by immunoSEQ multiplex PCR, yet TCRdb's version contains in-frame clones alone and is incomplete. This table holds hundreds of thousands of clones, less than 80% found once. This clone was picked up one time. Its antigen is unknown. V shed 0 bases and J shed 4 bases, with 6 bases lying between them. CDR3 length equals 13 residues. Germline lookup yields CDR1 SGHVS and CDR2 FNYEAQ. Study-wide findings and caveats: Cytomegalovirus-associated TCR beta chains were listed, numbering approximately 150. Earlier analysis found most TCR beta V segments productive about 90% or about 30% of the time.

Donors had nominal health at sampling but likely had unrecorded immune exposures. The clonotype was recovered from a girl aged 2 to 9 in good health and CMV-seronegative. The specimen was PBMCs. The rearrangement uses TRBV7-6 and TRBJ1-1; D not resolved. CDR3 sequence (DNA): TGTGCCAGCAGCTTAGCGGAGGGCACTGAAGCTTTCTTT. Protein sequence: CASSLAEGTEAFF.